The T cell receptor beta chain described here comes from a study of blood T cells in healthy people across ages. Study results and caveats: The CMV status of each donor remained undetermined, and this could have confounded shifts in expanded clonotypes.

About this clonotype itself: Antigen unknown. A junction end diverges from the germline sequence, so it may reflect a read error.

Alongside a J-beta primer mix, a sample-barcoded 5' primer served in a second PCR lasting 7 to 11 cycles. A template-switch adaptor containing 12 random nucleotides labeled each cDNA molecule. TCRdb used MiXCR to reprocess the 5' RACE reads, holding one entry per CDR3 protein. The sample has 890,000 or so distinct CDR3 sequences, approximately 65% seen once. The CDR3 loop spans 15 amino acids. Germline V gives CDR1 SEHNR, CDR2 FQNEAQ (reference sequence). Sequencing input: blood. This receptor was identified in a man under 40 in good health. The chain has TRBV7-9 and TRBJ1-6; 9 bases fit TRBD1. CDR3 nucleotide sequence: TGTGCCAGCAGCGGCCGACAGGGGGAGTATTCACCCCCCCACTTT. Protein sequence: CASSGRQGEYSPPHF.